This T cell receptor beta chain was profiled in a study of shared clonotypes between healthy human individuals. Study as a whole: Aged between 18 and 49, the donors were two women and three men. Study results and caveats: The study drew on few donors, limiting represented genetic and exposure-history diversity. Sequencing depth was predicted to influence how clonotypes are shared among donors.

The CDR3 covers 16 residues. Germline CDR1 and CDR2: SEHNR and FQNEAQ (reference sequence). The trim removed 4 bases at V and 3 bases at J, leaving 9 bases unmatched. Sequencing of unsorted PBMC DNA was carried out using ten immunoSEQ deep assay plates. Measured with immunoSEQ multiplex PCR; TCRdb has only the in-frame clones, and not every one. The repertoire consists of around 510,000 clones, with roughly 79% occurring once and the leading ten covering more than 10%. This clone occurred a few times. What it binds is not known. This clonotype was obtained from a woman aged 35 to 49 in good health. Some clones in this sample may be carry-over from other donors' samples. The sample was PBMCs. The J gene is TRBJ2-1, the V gene TRBV7-9, with 7 bases lining up with TRBD2. The CDR3 bases are TGTGCCAGCAGCTCCTCGACTAGCAGAAACTACAATGAGCAGTTCTTC. Protein product: CASSSSTSRNYNEQFF.